This TCR beta chain was retrieved from a study of T cell responses to AZD1222 COVID-19 vaccine. Study-wide points: The donors showed a predominance of white British ancestry and of females, with possible underestimation of clonal diversity. Dominant at 160-218 and 743-854, vaccine-associated CD4 TCRs also spanned spike. Seropositivity was recorded at baseline in only five to seven AZD1222 recipients. The breadth and depth of Spike-specific TCRs increased once two AZD1222 doses had been given.

Assay used: immunoSEQ multiplex PCR; TCRdb lists only in-frame clones, some missing. The sample holds just over 150,000 clones; approximately 90% are singletons and the top ten take 5.5% to 8%. The V gene's germline CDR1 is SGHTA and CDR2 FQGTGA. The CDR3 length is 13 residues. The V segment lost 5 bases and the J segment 10 bases; nucleotides outside the gene matches: 8. This clone was seen once. Its antigen is unidentified. J is TRBJ2-1 and V is TRBV7-3; TRBD2 matches at 7 bases. The origin of this receptor is an adult who had recovered from COVID-19. The specimen was peripheral blood, collected after recovery from COVID-19. This CDR3 reads CASSTEREDEQFF. CDR3 DNA: TGTGCCAGCAGCACTGAGCGGGAAGACGAGCAGTTCTTC.